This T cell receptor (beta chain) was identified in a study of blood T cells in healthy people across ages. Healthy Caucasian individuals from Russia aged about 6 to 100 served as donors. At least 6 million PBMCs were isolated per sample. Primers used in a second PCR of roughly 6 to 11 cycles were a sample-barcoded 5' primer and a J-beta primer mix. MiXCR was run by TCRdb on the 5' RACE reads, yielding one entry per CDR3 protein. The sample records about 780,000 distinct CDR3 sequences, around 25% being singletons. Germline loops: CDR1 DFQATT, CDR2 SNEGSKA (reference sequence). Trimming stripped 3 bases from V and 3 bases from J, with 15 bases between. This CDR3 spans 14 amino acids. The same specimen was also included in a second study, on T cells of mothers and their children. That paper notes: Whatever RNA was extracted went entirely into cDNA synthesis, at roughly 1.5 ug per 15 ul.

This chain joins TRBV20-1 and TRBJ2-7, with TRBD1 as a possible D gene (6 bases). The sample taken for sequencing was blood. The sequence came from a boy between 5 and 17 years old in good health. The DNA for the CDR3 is TGCAGTGCTAGCATCGGGACACAAGACTACGAGCAGTACTTC. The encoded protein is CSASIGTQDYEQYF.